The 14 T cell receptor beta chains below were found in one sample sequenced in a study of T cells after yellow fever vaccination. TCRdb re-called the 5' RACE reads with MiXCR, one entry per CDR3 protein. This table has fewer than 35,000 distinct CDR3 sequences, roughly 10% appearing once. The sample was PBMCs, either bulk or a sorted T-cell subset (CD4+, CD8+, memory, or dextramer-sorted; not recorded which), taken less than 16 days after the first yellow fever vaccination. These receptors were collected from a man aged 18-30 years who received the YFV17D yellow fever vaccine.

This clonotype was found many times. This sequence joins TRBV12-3 or TRBV12-4 and TRBJ1-6; D gene unclear. The CDR3 consists of 14 residues. The germline V and J ends were trimmed by 6 bases and 8 bases, with 14 bases remaining between them. CDR3 nucleotides: TGTGCCAGCAGCCGCAGCGAAAATTATTCACCCCTCCACTTT. As protein: CASSRSENYSPLHF.

This clonotype was counted many times. The V call is TRBV29-1, the J call TRBJ2-6, with TRBD1 as a possible D gene (6 bases). CDR3 length: 14 amino acids. Deletions cut 5 bases from V and 2 bases from J, with 10 bases between. The germline V gene has CDR1 SQVTM and CDR2 ANQGSEA. The CDR3: CSVQGSAGANVLTF. CDR3 bases: TGCAGCGTTCAGGGGAGTGCTGGGGCCAACGTCCTGACTTTC. The full variable domain, rest sourced from reference TRBV29-1 and TRBJ2-6, is SAVISQKPSRDICQRGTSLTIQCQVDSQVTMMFWYRQQPGQSLTLIATANQGSEATYESGFVIDKFPISRPNLTFSTLTVSNMSPEDSSIYLCSVQGSAGANVLTFGAGSRLTVL.

Ten or more counts support this clonotype. Here the CDR3 reads CASSLGVAGTDTQYF. DNA of the CDR3: TGTGCCAGCAGCCTCGGAGTAGCGGGCACAGATACGCAGTATTTT. The rearrangement uses TRBV11-2 and TRBJ2-3; a possible D gene is TRBD2 (6 bases). This CDR3 comprises 15 residues. Germline V gene lookup returns CDR1 SGHAT and CDR2 FQNNGV. The V and J ends lost 5 bases and 1 base respectively, with 13 bases between them.

Ten or more counts support this clonotype. The chain combines TRBV7-3 with TRBJ2-7; D is tentatively TRBD1 or TRBD2 (5 bases each). Trimming shortened V by 8 bases and J by 7 bases, and 18 bases separated the two germline ends. CDR3 length: 13 residues. The germline CDR1 and CDR2 sequences are SGHTA and FQGTGA. This chain's CDR3 is CASAAGWGLEQYF. In DNA, the CDR3 is TGTGCCAGCGCAGCAGGGTGGGGGTTAGAGCAGTACTTC.

This clonotype was observed at least ten times. The gene calls are TRBV6-2 or TRBV6-3 and TRBJ2-3; TRBD2 might be the D (6 bases). The ends were cut back, 0 bases at V and 3 bases at J, with 13 bases in the middle. Germline V CDR1 and CDR2: MNHEY, SVGEGT. CDR3 length: 16 amino acids. As DNA, the CDR3 is TGTGCCAGCAGTTACTCACCGGGGGAGAAGACAGATACGCAGTATTTT. Its translation is CASSYSPGEKTDTQYF.

This clonotype was seen at least ten times. The chain couples TRBV7-3 to TRBJ2-2; D call uncertain. Germline V CDR1 and CDR2: SGHTA, FQGTGA. The CDR3 consists of 14 residues. Trimming stripped 2 bases from V and 5 bases from J, with 9 bases between. CDR3 residues: CASSLYESTGELFF. CDR3 sequence (DNA): TGTGCCAGCAGCTTATACGAATCTACCGGGGAGCTGTTTTTT. Based on the CDR3 plus reference TRBV7-3 and TRBJ2-2, the full variable domain is GAGVSQTPSNKVTEKGKYVELRCDPISGHTALYWYRQSLGQGPEFLIYFQGTGAADDSGLPNDRFFAVRPEGSVSTLKIQRTERGDSAVYLCASSLYESTGELFFGEGSRLTVL.

The sample holds many counts of this clonotype. The gene calls are TRBV5-1 and TRBJ2-1, with 11 bases matching TRBD2. Germline V lookup: CDR1 SGHRS, CDR2 YFSETQ. Unmatched junction bases numbered 9, after V lost 4 bases and J lost 3 bases. There are 17 residues in the CDR3. The CDR3 bases are TGCGCCAGCAGCCCATCTAGCGGGGGGACCAACTACAATGAGCAGTTCTTC. It encodes CASSPSSGGTNYNEQFF.

This clonotype showed up many times. The V and J genes are TRBV9 and TRBJ1-1; tentatively, D is TRBD1 (6 bases). CDR1 and CDR2 from the germline V gene are SGDLS and YYNGEE. The CDR3 extends over 15 amino acids. V was shortened by 4 bases and J by 6 bases, with 19 bases between the two germline ends. CDR3 loop: CASSPGGAQSAEAFF. DNA for the CDR3: TGTGCCAGCAGCCCCGGGGGGGCCCAAAGCGCTGAAGCTTTCTTT.

This clonotype was observed at least ten times. The rearrangement links TRBV3-1 to TRBJ1-4; 7 bases fit TRBD1. The length of the CDR3 is 14 residues. Germline loops: CDR1 LGHDT, CDR2 YNNKEL (reference sequence). The V segment lost 2 bases and the J segment 7 bases; nucleotides outside the gene matches: 4. CDR3 coding DNA: TGTGCCAGCAGCCAACGAGGGGGCGGTGAAAAACTGTTTTTT. This encodes CASSQRGGGEKLFF.

This clonotype was picked up many times. The chain joins TRBV5-6 to TRBJ2-7; no reliable D call. V dropped 2 bases and J dropped 2 bases, with 11 bases sitting between them. CDR3 size: 14 residues. The V gene's germline CDR1 is SGHDT and CDR2 YYEEEE. In DNA, the CDR3 is TGTGCCAGCAGCTTCGGTCACGGGCCCTACGAGCAGTACTTC. Encoded protein: CASSFGHGPYEQYF.

This clonotype was recorded many times. The chain is built from TRBV7-3 and TRBJ2-3; D unresolved. The CDR3 is 14 amino acids. V gave up 1 base and J gave up 2 bases, with 7 bases separating them. Germline V gene lookup returns CDR1 SGHTA and CDR2 FQGTGA. The CDR3 DNA reads TGTGCCAGCAGCTTAATGGGCACCACAGATACGCAGTATTTT. This encodes CASSLMGTTDTQYF.

This clonotype was counted ten times or more. V gene TRBV7-8 combines with J gene TRBJ2-2; 9 bases match TRBD2. Trimming took 2 bases from V and 1 from J; bases not matched to a gene: 5. In germline, CDR1 is SGHVS, CDR2 FQNEAQ. There are 17 residues in the CDR3. The CDR3: CASSLNTAGGNTGELFF. The DNA of the CDR3 is TGTGCCAGCAGCTTAAATACAGCGGGGGGGAACACCGGGGAGCTGTTTTTT.

This clonotype appeared many times. The chain uses TRBV6-1 and TRBJ2-3, with 12 bases fitting TRBD2. The germline CDR1 and CDR2 sequences are MNHNS and SASEGT. Trimming at V came to 2 bases and at J to 4 bases, leaving 1 base not matched to a gene. The CDR3 loop spans 15 amino acids. The DNA of the CDR3 is TGTGCCAGCAGTGAACTAGCGGGGGGGCCAGATACGCAGTATTTT. Residues: CASSELAGGPDTQYF.

Ten or more counts support this clonotype. The chain recombines TRBV29-1 with TRBJ1-1; 9 bases are a match to TRBD1. The V gene end was trimmed by 3 bases and the J gene end by 8 bases; junction bases not matched to a gene: 19. Germline CDR1 SQVTM, CDR2 ANQGSEA. This CDR3 is 17 amino acids long. CDR3 amino acids: CSVESVGQGGRAGEAFF. Here the CDR3 DNA reads TGCAGCGTTGAGTCAGTGGGACAGGGCGGTCGGGCGGGAGAAGCTTTCTTT.